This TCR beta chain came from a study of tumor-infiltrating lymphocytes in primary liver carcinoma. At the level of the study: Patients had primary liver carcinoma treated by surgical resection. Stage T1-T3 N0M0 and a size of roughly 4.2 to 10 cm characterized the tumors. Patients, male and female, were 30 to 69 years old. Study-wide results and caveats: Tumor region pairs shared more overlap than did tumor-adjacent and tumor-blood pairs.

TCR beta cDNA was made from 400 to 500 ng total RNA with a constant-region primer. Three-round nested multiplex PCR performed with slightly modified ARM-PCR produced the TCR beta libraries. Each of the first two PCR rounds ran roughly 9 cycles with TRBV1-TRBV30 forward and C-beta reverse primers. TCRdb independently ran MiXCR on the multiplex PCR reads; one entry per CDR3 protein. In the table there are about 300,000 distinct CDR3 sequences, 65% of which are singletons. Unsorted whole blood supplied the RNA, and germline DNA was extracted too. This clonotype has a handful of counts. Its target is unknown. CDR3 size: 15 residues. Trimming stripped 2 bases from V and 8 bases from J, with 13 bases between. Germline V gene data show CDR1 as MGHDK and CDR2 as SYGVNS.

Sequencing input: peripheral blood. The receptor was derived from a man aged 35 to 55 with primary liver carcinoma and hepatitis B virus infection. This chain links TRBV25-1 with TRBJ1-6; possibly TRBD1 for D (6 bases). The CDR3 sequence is CASSERGRGDSPLHF. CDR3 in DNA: TGTGCCAGCAGTGAACGGGGCAGGGGCGATTCACCCCTCCACTTT.